The sequence of this T cell receptor beta chain was determined in a study of OX40 agonist ivuxolimab in advanced cancers. By sample fraction, this clone is medium-sized. Germline CDR1 is SGHTA and CDR2 is FQGNSA. The CDR3 consists of 14 residues. The ends lost 4 bases at V and 3 bases at J; junction bases unmatched: 6. Using immunoSEQ multiplex PCR, the repertoire was profiled, and TCRdb retains in-frame clones only, with some absent. The sample shows about 50,000 clones, approximately 86% of them seen only once. This rearrangement joins TRBV7-2 to TRBJ2-7; 7 nucleotides match TRBD2. Sequences were derived from CD4+ or CD8+ T cells sorted from blood, sampled in a trial of the OX40 agonist ivuxolimab. This TCR was sampled from an adult with an advanced solid tumor such as melanoma, head and neck, liver or kidney cancer. Here the CDR3 DNA reads TGTGCCAGCAGCTATGAAAGGGACTACTACGAGCAGTACTTC. Its translation is CASSYERDYYEQYF.